This T cell receptor (beta chain) was captured in a study of T cell responses to AZD1222 COVID-19 vaccine. Generated by immunoSEQ multiplex PCR, the TCRdb table keeps only in-frame clones and is missing some. The sample carries 150,000 to 180,000 clones, 90% recorded once. Findings and limits, study-wide: The donor cohort was predominantly white British with a female majority, and clonal diversity may have been underestimated. Seropositive AZD1222 recipients at baseline numbered only 5 to 7.

Germline-derived CDR1 and CDR2 are SGHRS and YFSETQ. The CDR3 loop spans 14 amino acids. V lost 5 bases and J 4 bases, leaving 15 bases between the germline ends. On this clone itself: Its cognate antigen is unknown.

This sample comprised peripheral blood, obtained on day 0 of AZD1222 vaccination. The V gene is TRBV5-1, the J gene TRBJ1-2; the D gene is possibly TRBD1 (6 bases). The TCR originated in an adult in good health. CDR3 sequence: CASSPEGDGYGYTF. CDR3 DNA: TGCGCCAGCAGTCCCGAGGGGGACGGCTATGGCTACACCTTC.